A selection of T cell receptor beta chains follows, all from one sample in a study of OX40 agonist ivuxolimab in advanced cancers. Produced via immunoSEQ multiplex PCR; TCRdb's table is partial and in-frame only. The data contain more than 45,000 clones, 65% to 85% of them singletons. The sample in question was CD4+ or CD8+ T cells sorted from blood, obtained in a trial of the OX40 agonist ivuxolimab. These receptors all come from an adult with an advanced solid tumor such as melanoma, head and neck, liver or kidney cancer. Each CDR3 is given with its conserved first and last residue. D genes are given only for firm matches. Rows give clone size only sometimes, using once, few, many, or a class for an expanded clone.

clone_size | d_call | j_call | v_call | cdr3_nt | cdr3_aa
- | - | TRBJ2-3 | TRBV4-2 | TGTGCCAGCAGCTCACTTAGCACAGATACGCAGTATTTT | CASSSLSTDTQYF
- | - | TRBJ2-6 | TRBV27 | TGTGCCAGCTCTTCCGGCAGTAGCTCTGGGGCCAACGTCCTGACTTTC | CASSSGSSSGANVLTF
- | - | TRBJ2-4 | TRBV4-1 | TGCGCCAGCAGCCAAGAAGGGCGGGTGGGCATTCAGTACTTC | CASSQEGRVGIQYF
- | - | TRBJ2-7 | TRBV14 | TGTGCCAGCAGCCAATTCTCTAGCACTTTGGCTCCCGAGCAGTACTTC | CASSQFSSTLAPEQYF
- | TRBD2 | TRBJ2-7 | TRBV14 | TGTGCCAGCAGTGGGATAGCGGGAGGAAATCGAAACGAGCAGTACTTC | CASSGIAGGNRNEQYF
- | - | TRBJ1-1 | TRBV5-1 | TGCGCCAGCAGCGCCCAGACGGCGGGCGTGACTTTCTTT | CASSAQTAGVTFF
- | TRBD1 | TRBJ2-7 | TRBV19 | TGTGCCAGTAGTCCGACCCAAGGGGACAGTCCTTTCTACGAGCAGTACTTC | CASSPTQGDSPFYEQYF
- | - | TRBJ2-2 | TRBV9 | TGTGCCAGCAGCGTAGTAAGCGGCAGTACAACCGGGGAGCTGTTTTTT | CASSVVSGSTTGELFF
- | - | TRBJ2-2 | TRBV27 | TGTGCCAGCAGCCAAGGGTGGGACACCGGGGAGCTGTTTTTT | CASSQGWDTGELFF
- | TRBD2 | TRBJ2-6 | TRBV4-2 | TGTGCCAGCAGCCAAGTTCTGGGACTAGCGGGGGACTCTGGGGCCAACGTCCTGACTTTC | CASSQVLGLAGDSGANVLTF
- | TRBD1 | TRBJ2-5 | TRBV15 | TGTGCCACCAGCAGCCGCCCGGGACAGGGGAAGACCCAGTACTTC | CATSSRPGQGKTQYF
- | - | TRBJ1-1 | TRBV30 | TGTGCCGGCGGGGGGTACACTGAAGCTTTCTTT | CAGGGYTEAFF
- | - | TRBJ1-2 | TRBV18 | TGTGCCAGCTCACCACCGGGCGGAAACTATGGCTACACCTTC | CASSPPGGNYGYTF
once | - | TRBJ2-3 | TRBV6-6 | TGTGCCAGCAGGACACTCACAGATACGCAGTATTTT | CASRTLTDTQYF
- | TRBD1 | TRBJ1-3 | TRBV6-6 | TGTGCCAGCAGTTCCCGCCTGGGGGGACAGGGGGACACCATATATTTT | CASSSRLGGQGDTIYF